The subject of this entry is one TCR beta chain. This clonotype was observed many times. The antigen it binds to is not known. No qualities accompany the bases; no much larger clone lies one base away. Per the germline V gene (reference sequence), DFQATT is the CDR1 and SNEGSKA is the CDR2. V is reduced by 0 bases and J by 5 bases, leaving a spacing of 10 bases between them. Taken from cysteine to phenylalanine, the CDR3 has 13 residues. CDR3 DNA only is kept here, 39 bases in frame from base 1. This sample was included in a study of CD8 T cells in ankylosing spondylitis (dated by TCRdb to between 2016 and 2019). Study-wide context: The study profiled T cell receptor beta repertoires in healthy donors and ankylosing spondylitis patients to find disease-linked TCR variants. The full study cohort was made up of roughly 25 ankylosing spondylitis patients and 95 to 130 healthy donors. Peripheral blood was sampled, and synovial fluid was also collected from ankylosing spondylitis patients. Study-wide findings and limitations: Some motif variants were previously reported in synovial fluid and blood of reactive arthritis patients, suggesting common disease-initiation mechanisms. In peripheral blood, the disease-linked clones were found at relatively low frequencies and had a CD8+ phenotype. Blood from ankylosing spondylitis patients appeared to be characterized by a TCR beta motif made up of under 10 highly homologous amino acid variants. The disease-linked clones were reported to be significantly enriched in matched synovial fluid samples from ankylosing spondylitis patients.

This sample was sequenced with an Illumina HiSeq 2500. Quantitative 5'-RACE with molecular barcodes was the method used to prepare the TCR beta libraries. The paper's data handling went like this. A new computational method based on a probabilistic model of VDJ rearrangement was used to identify disease-linked TCR variants. In-frame beta chains were kept once TCRdb had trimmed the public reads at Q25 with fastp and called clones with MiXCR. Rows with a matching CDR3 protein are joined into one entry that keeps the most common DNA and genes. These V and J calls are TCRdb output, not the study's own analysis. This sample holds tens of thousands of distinct CDR3 sequences; under 7.5% were observed only once. About 5% of the sample is taken by the ten largest. Synovial fluid samples were matched to blood samples from the same ankylosing spondylitis patients.

Sequenced: synovial fluid, either unsorted or a sorted T cell fraction (not recorded which). This TCR derives from a male donor with ankylosing spondylitis. The sequence is built from TRBV20-1 and TRBJ2-5, with TRBD2 tentatively as D gene (6 bases match). The CDR3 amino acid sequence is: CSARDPLAETQYF. The DNA sequence is given as TGCAGTGCTAGAGATCCCCTAGCGGAGACCCAGTACTTC.